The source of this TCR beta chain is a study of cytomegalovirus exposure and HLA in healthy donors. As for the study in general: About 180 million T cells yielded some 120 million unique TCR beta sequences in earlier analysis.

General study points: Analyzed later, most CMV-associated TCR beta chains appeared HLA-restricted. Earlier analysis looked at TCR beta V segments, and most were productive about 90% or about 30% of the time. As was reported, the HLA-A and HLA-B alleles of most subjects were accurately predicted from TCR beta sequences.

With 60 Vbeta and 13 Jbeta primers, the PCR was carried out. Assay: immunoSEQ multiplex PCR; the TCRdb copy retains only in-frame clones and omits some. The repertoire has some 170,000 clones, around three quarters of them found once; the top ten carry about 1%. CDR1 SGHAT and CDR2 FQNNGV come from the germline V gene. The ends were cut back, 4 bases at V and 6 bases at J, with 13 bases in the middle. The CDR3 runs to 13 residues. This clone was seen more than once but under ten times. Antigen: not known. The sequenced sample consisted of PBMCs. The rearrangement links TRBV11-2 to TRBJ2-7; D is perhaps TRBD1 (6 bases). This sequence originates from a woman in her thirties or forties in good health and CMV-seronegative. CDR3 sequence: CASSSNRVREQYF. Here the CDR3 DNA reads TGTGCCAGCAGCTCCAACAGGGTACGCGAGCAGTACTTC.